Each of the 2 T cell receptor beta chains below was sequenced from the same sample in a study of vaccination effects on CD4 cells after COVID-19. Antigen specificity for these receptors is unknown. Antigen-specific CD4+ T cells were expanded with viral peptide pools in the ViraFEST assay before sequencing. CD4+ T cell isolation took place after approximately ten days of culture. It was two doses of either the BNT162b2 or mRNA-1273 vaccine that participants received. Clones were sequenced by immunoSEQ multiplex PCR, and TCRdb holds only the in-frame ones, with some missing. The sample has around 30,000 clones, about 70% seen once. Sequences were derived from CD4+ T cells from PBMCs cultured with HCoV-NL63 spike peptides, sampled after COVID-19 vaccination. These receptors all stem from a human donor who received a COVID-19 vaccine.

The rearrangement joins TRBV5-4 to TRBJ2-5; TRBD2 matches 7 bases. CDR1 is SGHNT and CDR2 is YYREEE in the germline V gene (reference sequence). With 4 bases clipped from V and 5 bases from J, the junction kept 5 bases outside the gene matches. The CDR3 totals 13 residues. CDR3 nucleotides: TGTGCCAGCAGCCCGGGGGGAAGGGAGACCCAGTACTTC. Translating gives CASSPGGRETQYF.

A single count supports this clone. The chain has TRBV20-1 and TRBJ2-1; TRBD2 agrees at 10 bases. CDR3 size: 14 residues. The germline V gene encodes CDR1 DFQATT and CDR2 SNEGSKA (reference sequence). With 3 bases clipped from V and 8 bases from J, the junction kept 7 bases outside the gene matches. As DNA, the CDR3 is TGCAGTGCTAGTCTAGCGGGAGAGTTCTATGAGCAGTTCTTC. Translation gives CSASLAGEFYEQFF.